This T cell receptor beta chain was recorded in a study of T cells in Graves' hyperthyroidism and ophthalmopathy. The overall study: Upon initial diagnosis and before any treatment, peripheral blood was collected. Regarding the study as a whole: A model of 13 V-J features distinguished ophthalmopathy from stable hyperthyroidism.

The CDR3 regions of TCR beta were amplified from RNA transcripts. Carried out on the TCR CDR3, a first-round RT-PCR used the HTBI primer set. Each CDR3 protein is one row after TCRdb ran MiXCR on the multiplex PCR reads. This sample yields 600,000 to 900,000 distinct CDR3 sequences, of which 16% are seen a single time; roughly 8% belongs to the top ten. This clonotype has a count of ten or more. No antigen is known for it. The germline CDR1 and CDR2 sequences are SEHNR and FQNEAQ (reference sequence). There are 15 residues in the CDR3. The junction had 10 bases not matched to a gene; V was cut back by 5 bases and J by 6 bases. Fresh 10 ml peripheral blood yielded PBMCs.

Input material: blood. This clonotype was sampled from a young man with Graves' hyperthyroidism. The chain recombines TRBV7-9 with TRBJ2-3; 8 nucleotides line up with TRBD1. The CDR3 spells CASSLLGGDRDTQYF. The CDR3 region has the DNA TGTGCCAGCAGCCTCCTGGGCGGGGACAGGGATACGCAGTATTTT.